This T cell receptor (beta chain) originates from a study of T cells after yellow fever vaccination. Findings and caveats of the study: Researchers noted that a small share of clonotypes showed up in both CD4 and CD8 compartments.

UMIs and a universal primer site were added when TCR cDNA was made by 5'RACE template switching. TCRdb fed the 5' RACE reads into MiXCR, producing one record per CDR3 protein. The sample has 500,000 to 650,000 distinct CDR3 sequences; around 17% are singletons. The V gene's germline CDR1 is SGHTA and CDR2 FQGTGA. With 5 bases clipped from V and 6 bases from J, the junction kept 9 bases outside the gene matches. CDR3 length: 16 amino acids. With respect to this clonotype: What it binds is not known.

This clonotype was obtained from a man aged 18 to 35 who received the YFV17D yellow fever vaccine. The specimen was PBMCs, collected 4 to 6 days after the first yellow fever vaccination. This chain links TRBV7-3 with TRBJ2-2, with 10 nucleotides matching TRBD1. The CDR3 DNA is TGTGCCAGCAGCGGGTCGGGACAGGGGTACCCCGGGGAGCTGTTTTTT. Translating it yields CASSGSGQGYPGELFF.